The TCR beta chain described here comes from a study of OX40 agonist ivuxolimab in advanced cancers. Across the whole study: Each patient was given ivuxolimab into a vein every 2 weeks, at 0.01 to 10 mg/kg. Patients undergoing dose escalation presented with hepatocellular carcinoma, melanoma, renal cell or head and neck cancer. Study outcomes and limitations: Normalized T-cell clonal expansion was also low in some nonresponders.

Any history of autoimmune disease or systemic immunosuppression disqualified patients. The method was immunoSEQ multiplex PCR; TCRdb's version includes in-frame clones alone and lacks a portion of them. The table records tens of thousands of clones, around 90% of them present only once. Concerning this clone itself: Its specificity is unknown.

There are 15 residues in the CDR3. Looked up from germline, CDR1 is LGHNA and CDR2 is YSLEER. Trimming removed 1 base at V and 10 bases at J, with 14 bases between. The V and J genes are TRBV4-3 and TRBJ1-6; the D is unclear. This receptor was obtained from an adult with an advanced solid tumor such as melanoma, head and neck, liver or kidney cancer. Sequencing was performed on CD4+ or CD8+ T cells sorted from blood, taken in a trial of the OX40 agonist ivuxolimab. The chain's CDR3 is CASSQAPTGGSPLHF. In nucleotides, the CDR3 is TGCGCCAGCAGCCAAGCGCCAACGGGAGGCTCACCCCTCCACTTT.